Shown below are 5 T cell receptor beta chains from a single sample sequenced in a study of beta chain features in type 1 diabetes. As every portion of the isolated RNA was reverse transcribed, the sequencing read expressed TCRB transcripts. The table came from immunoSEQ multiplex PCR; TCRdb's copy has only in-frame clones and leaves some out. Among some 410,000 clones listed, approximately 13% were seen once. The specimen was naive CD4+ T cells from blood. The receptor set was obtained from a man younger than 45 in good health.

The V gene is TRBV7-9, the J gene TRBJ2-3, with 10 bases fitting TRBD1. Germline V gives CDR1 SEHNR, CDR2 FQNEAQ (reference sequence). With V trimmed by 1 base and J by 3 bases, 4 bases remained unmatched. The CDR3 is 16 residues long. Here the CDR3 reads CASSLGGTGATDTQYF. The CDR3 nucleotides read TGTGCCAGCAGCTTAGGAGGGACAGGGGCGACAGATACGCAGTATTTT. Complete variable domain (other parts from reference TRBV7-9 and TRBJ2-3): DTGVSQNPRHKITKRGQNVTFRCDPISEHNRLYWYRQTLGQGPEFLTYFQNEAQLEKSRLLSDRFSAERPKGSFSTLEIQRTEQGDSAMYLCASSLGGTGATDTQYFGPGTRLTVL.

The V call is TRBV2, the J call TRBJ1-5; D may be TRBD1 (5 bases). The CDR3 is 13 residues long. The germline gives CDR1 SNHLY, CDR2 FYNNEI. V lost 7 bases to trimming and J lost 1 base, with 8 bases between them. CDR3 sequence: CASMRDSNQPQHF. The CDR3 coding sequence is TGTGCCAGCATGCGGGACAGCAATCAGCCCCAGCATTTT.

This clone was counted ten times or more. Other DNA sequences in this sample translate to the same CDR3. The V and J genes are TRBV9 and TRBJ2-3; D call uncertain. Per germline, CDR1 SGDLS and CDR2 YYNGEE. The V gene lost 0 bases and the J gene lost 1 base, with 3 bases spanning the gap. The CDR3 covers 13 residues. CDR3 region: CASSVGGTDTQYF. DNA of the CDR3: TGTGCCAGCAGCGTAGGAGGCACAGATACGCAGTATTTT.

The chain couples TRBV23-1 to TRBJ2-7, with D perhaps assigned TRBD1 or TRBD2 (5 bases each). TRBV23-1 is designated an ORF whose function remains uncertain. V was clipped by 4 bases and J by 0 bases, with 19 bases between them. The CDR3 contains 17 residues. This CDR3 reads CASSLHVKLGDSYEQYF. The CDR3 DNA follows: TGCGCCAGCAGTCTTCACGTCAAATTGGGGGACTCCTACGAGCAGTACTTC.

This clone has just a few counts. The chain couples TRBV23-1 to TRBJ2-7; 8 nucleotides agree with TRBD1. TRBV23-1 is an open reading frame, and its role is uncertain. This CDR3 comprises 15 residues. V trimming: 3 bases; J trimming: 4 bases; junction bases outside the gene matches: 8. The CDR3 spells CASSQPGQELYEQYF. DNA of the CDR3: TGCGCCAGCAGTCAGCCGGGACAGGAATTATACGAGCAGTACTTC.